The sequence of this T cell receptor (beta chain) was determined in a study of T cell clones after liver transplantation. Study-level background: As an antigen-independent comparator, third-party-reactive TCRbeta sequences came from pre-transplant mixed lymphocyte reactions.

Whole-study findings and limits: Graft donor-reactive T cells may have migrated into the graft rather than being deleted.

V lost 11 bases to trimming and J lost 4 bases, with 15 bases between them. Looked up from germline, CDR1 is MNHEY and CDR2 is SMNVEV (reference sequence). This CDR3 region has 12 residues. The method was immunoSEQ multiplex PCR; TCRdb's version includes in-frame clones alone and lacks a portion of them. The table has some 23,000 clones, more than 65% seen once; the top ten hold approximately 3%. This clone was observed a handful of times. Its cognate antigen is unknown. The chain carries TRBV27 and TRBJ2-7; perhaps TRBD1 as D (6 bases). The sequenced sample was CD4+ T cells from blood, obtained before liver transplant. The origin of this receptor is a human donor who received a liver transplant. The CDR3 nucleotides are TGTGCCGGGCCGGGACAATATTACGAGCAGTACGTC. It specifies CAGPGQYYEQYV.